This TCR beta chain stems from a study of blood T cell repertoires in COVID-19. Turning to the study itself: Acute-phase and convalescent COVID-19 samples originated in the United States, Italy and Spain. From T cells, B-cell-depleted T cells, or PBMCs came the material, which was cDNA or gDNA.

V shed 5 bases and J 8 bases; nucleotides not matched to a gene: 8. CDR1 is MNHNY, CDR2 SVGAGI, per germline (reference sequence). The CDR3 sequence is 13 residues long. Per the original data handling: Reference gene primer amplification gave nucleated cell count estimates. The method was immunoSEQ multiplex PCR; TCRdb's version includes in-frame clones alone and lacks a portion of them. The V and J calls and clone size are taken from that table; D and trimming were inferred from the DNA. The table lists more than 70,000 clones, about nine tenths of them singletons. The TCR comes from a woman in her fifties or sixties with active or convalescent COVID-19. The sequenced material came from peripheral blood. This chain joins TRBV6-6 and TRBJ1-2; 7 bases match TRBD1. The CDR3 loop reads CASSMDRLKGYTF. As DNA, the CDR3 is TGTGCCAGCAGTATGGACAGGCTTAAAGGCTACACCTTC.